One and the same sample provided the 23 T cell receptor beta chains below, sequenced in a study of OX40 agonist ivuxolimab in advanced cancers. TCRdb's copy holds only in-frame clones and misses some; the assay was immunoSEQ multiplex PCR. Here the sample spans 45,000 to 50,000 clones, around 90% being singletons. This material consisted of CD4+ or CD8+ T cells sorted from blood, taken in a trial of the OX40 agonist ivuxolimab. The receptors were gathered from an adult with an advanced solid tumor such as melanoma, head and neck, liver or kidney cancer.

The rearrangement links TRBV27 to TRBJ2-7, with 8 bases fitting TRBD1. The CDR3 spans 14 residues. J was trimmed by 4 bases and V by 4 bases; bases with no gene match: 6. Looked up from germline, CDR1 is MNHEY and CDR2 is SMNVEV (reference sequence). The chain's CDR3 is CASSYLGQAYEQYF. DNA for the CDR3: TGTGCCAGCAGTTACTTGGGACAGGCTTACGAGCAGTACTTC.

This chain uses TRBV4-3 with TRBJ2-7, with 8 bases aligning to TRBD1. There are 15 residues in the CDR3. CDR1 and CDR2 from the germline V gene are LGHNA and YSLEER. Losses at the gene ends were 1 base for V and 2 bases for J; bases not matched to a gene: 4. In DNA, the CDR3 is TGCGCCAGCAGCCAAGTAACAGGGGGAACCTACGAGCAGTACTTC. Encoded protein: CASSQVTGGTYEQYF.

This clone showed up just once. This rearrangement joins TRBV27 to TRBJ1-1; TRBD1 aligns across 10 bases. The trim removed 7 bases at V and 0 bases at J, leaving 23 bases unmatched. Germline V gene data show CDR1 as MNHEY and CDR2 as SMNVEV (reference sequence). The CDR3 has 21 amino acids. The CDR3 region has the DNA TGTGCCAGCAATTTCTCCAGGGACAGGGGTGAATCTACGGTTTTGAACACTGAAGCTTTCTTT. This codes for CASNFSRDRGESTVLNTEAFF.

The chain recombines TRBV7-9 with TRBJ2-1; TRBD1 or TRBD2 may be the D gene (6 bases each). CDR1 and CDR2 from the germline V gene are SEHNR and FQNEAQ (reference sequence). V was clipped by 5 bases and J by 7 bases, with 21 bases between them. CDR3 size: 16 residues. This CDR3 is CASSILHRAAGNEQFF. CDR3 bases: TGTGCCAGCAGCATACTACACAGGGCGGCGGGAAATGAGCAGTTCTTC.

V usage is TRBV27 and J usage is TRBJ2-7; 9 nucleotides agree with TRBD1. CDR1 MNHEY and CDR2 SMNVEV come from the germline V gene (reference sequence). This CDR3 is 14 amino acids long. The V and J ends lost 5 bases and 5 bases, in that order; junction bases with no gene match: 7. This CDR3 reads CASSPPDRGHEQYF. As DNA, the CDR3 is TGTGCCAGCAGTCCCCCGGACAGGGGTCACGAGCAGTACTTC.

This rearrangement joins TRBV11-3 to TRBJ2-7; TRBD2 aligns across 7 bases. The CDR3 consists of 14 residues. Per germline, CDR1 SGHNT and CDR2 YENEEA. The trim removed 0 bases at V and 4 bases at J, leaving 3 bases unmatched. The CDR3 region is CASSLEPSGYEQYF. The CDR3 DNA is TGTGCCAGCAGCTTAGAGCCTAGCGGTTACGAGCAGTACTTC.

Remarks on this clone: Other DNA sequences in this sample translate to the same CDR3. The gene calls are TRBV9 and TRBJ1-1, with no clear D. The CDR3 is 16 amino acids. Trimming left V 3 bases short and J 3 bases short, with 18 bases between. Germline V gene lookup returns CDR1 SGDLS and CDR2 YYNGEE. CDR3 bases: TGTGCCAGCAGCGGGATCCTCAGAGGCGGTGACACTGAAGCTTTCTTT. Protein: CASSGILRGGDTEAFF. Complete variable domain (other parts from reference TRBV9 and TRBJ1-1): DSGVTQTPKHLITATGQRVTLRCSPRSGDLSVYWYQQSLDQGLQFLIQYYNGEERAKGNILERFSAQQFPDLHSELNLSSLELGDSALYFCASSGILRGGDTEAFFGQGTRLTVV.

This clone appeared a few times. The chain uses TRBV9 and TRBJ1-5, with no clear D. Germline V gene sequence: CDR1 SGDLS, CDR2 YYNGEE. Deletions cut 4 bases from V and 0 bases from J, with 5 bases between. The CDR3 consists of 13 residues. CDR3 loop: CASSRNSNQPQHF. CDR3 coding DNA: TGTGCCAGCAGCCGTAATAGCAATCAGCCCCAGCATTTT.

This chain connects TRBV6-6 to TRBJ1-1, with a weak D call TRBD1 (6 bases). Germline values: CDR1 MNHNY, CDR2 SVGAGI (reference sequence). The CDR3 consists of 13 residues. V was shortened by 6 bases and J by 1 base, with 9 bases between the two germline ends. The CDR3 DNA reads TGTGCCAGCAGGCCGACAGGGAACACTGAAGCTTTCTTT. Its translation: CASRPTGNTEAFF.

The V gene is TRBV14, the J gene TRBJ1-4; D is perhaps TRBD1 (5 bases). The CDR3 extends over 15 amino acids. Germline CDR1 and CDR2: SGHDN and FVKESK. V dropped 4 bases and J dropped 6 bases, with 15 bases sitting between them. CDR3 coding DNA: TGTGCCAGCAGCCTCCGTGGCAGGGTCTATGAAAAACTGTTTTTT. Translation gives CASSLRGRVYEKLFF.

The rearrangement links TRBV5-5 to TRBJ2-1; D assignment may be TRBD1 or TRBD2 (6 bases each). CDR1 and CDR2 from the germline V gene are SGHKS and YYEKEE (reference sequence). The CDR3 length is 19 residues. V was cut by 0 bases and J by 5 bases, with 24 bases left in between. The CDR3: CASSLEGRPFPGANNEQFF. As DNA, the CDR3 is TGTGCCAGCAGCTTGGAAGGGAGACCCTTCCCGGGGGCCAACAATGAGCAGTTCTTC. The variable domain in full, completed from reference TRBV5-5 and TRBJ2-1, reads DAGVTQSPTHLIKTRGQQVTLRCSPISGHKSVSWYQQVLGQGPQFIFQYYEKEERGRGNFPDRFSARQFPNYSSELNVNALLLGDSALYLCASSLEGRPFPGANNEQFFGPGTRLTVL.

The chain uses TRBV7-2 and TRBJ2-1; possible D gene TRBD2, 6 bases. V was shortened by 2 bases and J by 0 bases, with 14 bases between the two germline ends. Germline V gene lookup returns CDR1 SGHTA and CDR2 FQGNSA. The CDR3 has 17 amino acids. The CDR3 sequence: CASSLPGLTISYNEQFF. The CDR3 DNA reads TGTGCCAGCAGCTTACCGGGACTGACGATCTCCTACAATGAGCAGTTCTTC.

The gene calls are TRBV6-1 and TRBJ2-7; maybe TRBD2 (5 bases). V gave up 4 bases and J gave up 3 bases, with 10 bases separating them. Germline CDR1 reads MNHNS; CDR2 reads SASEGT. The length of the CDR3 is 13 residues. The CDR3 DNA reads TGTGCCAGCAGTGTGAACGGGGACTACGAGCAGTACTTC. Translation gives CASSVNGDYEQYF.

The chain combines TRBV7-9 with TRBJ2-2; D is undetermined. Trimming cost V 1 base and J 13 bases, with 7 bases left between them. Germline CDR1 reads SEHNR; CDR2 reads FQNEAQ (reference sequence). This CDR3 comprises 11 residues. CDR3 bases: TGTGCCAGCAGCTTAGAATGGGGGCTGTTTTTT. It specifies CASSLEWGLFF.

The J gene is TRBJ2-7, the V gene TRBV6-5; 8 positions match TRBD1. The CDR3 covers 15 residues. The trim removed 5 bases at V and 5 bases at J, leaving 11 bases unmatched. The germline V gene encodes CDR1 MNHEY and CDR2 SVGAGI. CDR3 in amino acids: CASSGQGASKDEQYF. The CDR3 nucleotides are TGTGCCAGCAGTGGACAGGGTGCCTCCAAGGACGAGCAGTACTTC.

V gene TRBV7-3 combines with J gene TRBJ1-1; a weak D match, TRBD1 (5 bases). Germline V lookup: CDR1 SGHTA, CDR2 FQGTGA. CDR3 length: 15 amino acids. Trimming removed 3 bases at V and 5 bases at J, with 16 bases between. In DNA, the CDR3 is TGTGCCAGCAGCTTTGCCGGGGCCGGCCCTACTGAAGCTTTCTTT. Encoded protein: CASSFAGAGPTEAFF.

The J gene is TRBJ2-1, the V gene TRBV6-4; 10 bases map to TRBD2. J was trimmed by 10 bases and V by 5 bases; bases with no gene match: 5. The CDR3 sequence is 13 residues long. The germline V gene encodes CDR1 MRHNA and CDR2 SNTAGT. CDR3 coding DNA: TGTGCCAGCAGTCTTAGCGGGAGGCCCGAGCAGTTCTTC. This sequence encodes CASSLSGRPEQFF.

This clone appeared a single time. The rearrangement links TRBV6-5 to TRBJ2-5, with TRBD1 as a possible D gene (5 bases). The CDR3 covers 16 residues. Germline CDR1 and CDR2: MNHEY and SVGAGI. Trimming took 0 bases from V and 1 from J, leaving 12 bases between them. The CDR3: CASSYSQGNSQETQYF. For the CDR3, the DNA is TGTGCCAGCAGTTACTCCCAGGGAAATTCCCAAGAGACCCAGTACTTC.

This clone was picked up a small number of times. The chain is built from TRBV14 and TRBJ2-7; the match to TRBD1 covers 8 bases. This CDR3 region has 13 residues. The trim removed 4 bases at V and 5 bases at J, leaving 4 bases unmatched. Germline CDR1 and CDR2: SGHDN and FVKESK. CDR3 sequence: CASSRMTGDEQYF. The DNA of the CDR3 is TGTGCCAGCAGCCGAATGACAGGGGACGAGCAGTACTTC.

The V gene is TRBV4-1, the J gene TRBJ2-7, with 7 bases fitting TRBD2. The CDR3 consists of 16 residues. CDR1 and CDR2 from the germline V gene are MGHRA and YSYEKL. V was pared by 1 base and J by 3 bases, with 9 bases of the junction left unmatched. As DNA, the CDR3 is TGCGCCAGCAGCCAAGTCCCCAGGCGGGGGAACTACGAGCAGTACTTC. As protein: CASSQVPRRGNYEQYF.

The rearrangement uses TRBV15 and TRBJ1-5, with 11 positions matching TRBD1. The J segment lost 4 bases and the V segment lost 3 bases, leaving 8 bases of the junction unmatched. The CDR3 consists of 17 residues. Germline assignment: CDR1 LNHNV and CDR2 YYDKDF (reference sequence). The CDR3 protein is CATSRTPDRGRNQPQHF. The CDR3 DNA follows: TGTGCCACCAGCAGGACACCGGACAGGGGGCGGAATCAGCCCCAGCATTTT.

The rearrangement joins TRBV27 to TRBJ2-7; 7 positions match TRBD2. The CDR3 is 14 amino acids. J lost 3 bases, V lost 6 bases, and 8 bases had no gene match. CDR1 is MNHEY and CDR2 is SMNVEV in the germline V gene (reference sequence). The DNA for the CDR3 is TGTGCCAGCAGCTTGGCGGGGGAAAGCTACGAGCAGTACTTC. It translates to CASSLAGESYEQYF.

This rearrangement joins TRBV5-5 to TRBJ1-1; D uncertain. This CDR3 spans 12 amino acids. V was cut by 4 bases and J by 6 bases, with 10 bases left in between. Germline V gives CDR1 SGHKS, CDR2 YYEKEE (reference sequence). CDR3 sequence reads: CASSPAGAEAFF. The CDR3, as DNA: TGTGCCAGCAGCCCGGCCGGAGCTGAAGCTTTCTTT.